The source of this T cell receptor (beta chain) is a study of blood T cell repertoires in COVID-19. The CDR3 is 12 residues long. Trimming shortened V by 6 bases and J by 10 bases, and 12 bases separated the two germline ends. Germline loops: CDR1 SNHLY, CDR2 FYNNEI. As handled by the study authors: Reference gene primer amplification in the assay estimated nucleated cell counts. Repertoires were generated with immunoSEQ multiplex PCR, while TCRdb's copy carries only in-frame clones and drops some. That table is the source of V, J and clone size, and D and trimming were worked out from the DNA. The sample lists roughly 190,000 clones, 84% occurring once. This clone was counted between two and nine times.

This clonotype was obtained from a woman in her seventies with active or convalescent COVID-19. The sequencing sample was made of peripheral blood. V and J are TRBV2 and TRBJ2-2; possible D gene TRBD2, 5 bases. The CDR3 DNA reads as TGTGCCAGCAGGGACTCCTCGGAGGAGCTGTTTTTT. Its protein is CASRDSSEELFF.